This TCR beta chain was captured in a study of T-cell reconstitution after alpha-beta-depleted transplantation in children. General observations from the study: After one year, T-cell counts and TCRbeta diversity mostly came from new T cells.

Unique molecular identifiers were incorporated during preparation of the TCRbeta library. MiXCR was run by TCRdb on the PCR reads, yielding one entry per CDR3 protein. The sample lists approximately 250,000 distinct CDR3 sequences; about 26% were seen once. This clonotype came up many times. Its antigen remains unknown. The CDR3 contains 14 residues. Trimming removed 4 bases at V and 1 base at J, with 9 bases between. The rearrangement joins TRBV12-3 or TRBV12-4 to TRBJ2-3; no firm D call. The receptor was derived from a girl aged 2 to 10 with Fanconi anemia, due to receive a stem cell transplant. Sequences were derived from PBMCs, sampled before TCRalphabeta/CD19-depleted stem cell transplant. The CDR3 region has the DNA TGTGCCAGCAGTTCAAGGTCTTGCACAGATACGCAGTATTTT. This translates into CASSSRSCTDTQYF.